A selection of T cell receptor beta chains follows, all from one sample in a study of blood T cell repertoires in COVID-19. Here immunoSEQ multiplex PCR was the method, and the copy in TCRdb shows in-frame clones only, minus some. The table includes hundreds of thousands of clones, 75% to 90% detected once. The sample was peripheral blood. These receptors were collected from a woman in her forties or fifties who had recovered from COVID-19. Both conserved end residues are trimmed from each CDR3.

J gene,V gene,CDR3 protein
TRBJ2-3,TRBV7-2,ASSVRGGRVADTQY
TRBJ2-7,TRBV7-9,ASSSQDKYEQY
TRBJ1-2,TRBV12-3/TRBV12-4,ASSLAGIGGYT
TRBJ1-6,TRBV19,ASSPRTGTGDSPLH
TRBJ1-1,TRBV5-1,ASSLGGTRDTEAF
TRBJ2-7,TRBV28,ASSWGGAQY
TRBJ2-3,TRBV2,ASSPQGAVTDTQY
TRBJ1-2,TRBV6-6,ASSQRQAGYT
TRBJ1-2,TRBV6-6,ASRVGQGTGYT
TRBJ2-1,TRBV7-2,ASSLEGKGDSEQF
TRBJ2-7,TRBV6-2/TRBV6-3,ASSRQVSYEQY
TRBJ1-1,TRBV6-5,ASRATQEAF
TRBJ1-5,TRBV14,ASSHGGLNQPQH
TRBJ2-7,TRBV19,ASRDRATYEQY
TRBJ2-7,TRBV19,ASSRTGYEQY
TRBJ1-1,TRBV5-1,ASSSGLRSTEAF
TRBJ1-5,TRBV11-2,ASSFGVGNQPQH
TRBJ2-1,TRBV20-1,SASRSQTYNEQF
TRBJ1-4,TRBV30,AWSLGQNQEKLF
TRBJ1-1,TRBV5-6,ASRPQGATEAF
TRBJ2-3,TRBV4-1,ASSRGASDTQY
TRBJ1-1,TRBV7-9,ASSPRQGSNTEAF
TRBJ2-7,TRBV6-2/TRBV6-3,ASSYAQGAYYEQY
TRBJ2-5,TRBV27,ASSPKGGTAETQY
TRBJ2-5,TRBV6-5,ASSYGGQGARETQY
TRBJ2-1,TRBV7-7,ASSSPGLVDNEQF
TRBJ1-1,TRBV28,ASSLIKTEAF
TRBJ2-1,TRBV2,ASRGTDYNEQF
TRBJ2-1,TRBV6-5,ASSLLGSYNEQF
TRBJ1-6,TRBV6-5,ASRGPGNSPLH
TRBJ2-5,TRBV9,ASSVGSWETQY
TRBJ2-7,TRBV5-5,ASSHERHRDLYEQY
TRBJ1-3,TRBV4-1,ASTQSGVFTGNTIY
TRBJ2-1,TRBV4-1,ASSLLALAGEQF
TRBJ2-1,TRBV19,ASSTGAVWYEQF
TRBJ1-2,TRBV6-2/TRBV6-3,ASSYETFGYT